This T cell receptor beta chain was recorded in a study of cytomegalovirus exposure and HLA in healthy donors. Study at large: Unique TCRs numbering roughly 80 million, obtained from HLA-typed donors, made up an early data release. Notes on the study in general: It was likely that a cluster of highly shared sequence variants was a sequencing artifact. Available immune exposure information was restricted to CMV serostatus only. In vitro testing confirmed a few CMV-associated chains as specific for CMV antigens.

In the case of this clone: Its antigen is as yet unknown.

The V end lost 8 bases, the J end lost 7 bases, and 14 bases lay between the germline ends. This CDR3 spans 12 amino acids. Germline V gene data show CDR1 as MNHNS and CDR2 as SASEGT. 13 Jbeta primers and 60 Vbeta primers were used for the PCR. Clones were read by immunoSEQ multiplex PCR, and TCRdb kept only the in-frame ones, dropping some. The table lists 130,000 or so clones, over 70% of them singletons. The genes are TRBV6-1 and TRBJ1-1; D unclear. Sequencing was performed on PBMCs. The receptor comes from a woman aged 18-29 years in good health and CMV-seronegative. In nucleotides, the CDR3 is TGTGCCAGCCAAACCGACGGAGGTGAAGCTTTCTTT. It is translated as CASQTDGGEAFF.